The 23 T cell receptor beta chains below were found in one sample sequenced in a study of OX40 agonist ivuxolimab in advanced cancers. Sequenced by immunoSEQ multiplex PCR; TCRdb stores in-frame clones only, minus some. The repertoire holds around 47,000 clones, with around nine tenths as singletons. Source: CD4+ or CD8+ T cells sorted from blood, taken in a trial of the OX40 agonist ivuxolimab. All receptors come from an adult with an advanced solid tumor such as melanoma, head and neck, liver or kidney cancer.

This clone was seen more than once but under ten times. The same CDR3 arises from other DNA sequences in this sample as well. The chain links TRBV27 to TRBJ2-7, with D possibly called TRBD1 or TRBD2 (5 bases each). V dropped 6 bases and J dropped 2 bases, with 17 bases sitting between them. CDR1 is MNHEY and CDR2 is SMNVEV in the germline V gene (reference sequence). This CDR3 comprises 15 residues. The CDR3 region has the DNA TGTGCCAGCAGAGTCACACCCGGGACCACCTACGAGCAGTACTTC. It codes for CASRVTPGTTYEQYF.

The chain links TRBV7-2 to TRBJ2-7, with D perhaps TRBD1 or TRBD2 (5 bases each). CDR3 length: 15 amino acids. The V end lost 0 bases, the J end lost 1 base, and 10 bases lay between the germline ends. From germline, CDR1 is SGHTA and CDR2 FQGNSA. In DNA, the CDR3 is TGTGCCAGCAGCTTAGCCGGGACCGCATCCTACGAGCAGTACTTC. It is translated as CASSLAGTASYEQYF.

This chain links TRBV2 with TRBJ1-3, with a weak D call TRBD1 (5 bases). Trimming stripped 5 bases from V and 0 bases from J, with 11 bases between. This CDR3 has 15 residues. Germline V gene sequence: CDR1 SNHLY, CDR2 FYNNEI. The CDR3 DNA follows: TGTGCCAGCAGTCGGGACCCCCACTCTGGAAACACCATATATTTT. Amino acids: CASSRDPHSGNTIYF. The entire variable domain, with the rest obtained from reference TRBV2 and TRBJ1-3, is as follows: EPEVTQTPSHQVTQMGQEVILRCVPISNHLYFYWYRQILGQKVEFLVSFYNNEISEKSEIFDDQFSVERPDGSNFTLKIRSTKLEDSAMYFCASSRDPHSGNTIYFGEGSWLTVV.

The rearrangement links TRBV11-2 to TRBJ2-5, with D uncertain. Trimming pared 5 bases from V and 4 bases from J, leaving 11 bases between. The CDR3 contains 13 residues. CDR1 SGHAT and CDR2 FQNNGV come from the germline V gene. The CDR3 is CASSPYHAETQYF. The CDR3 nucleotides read TGTGCCAGCAGCCCTTACCATGCAGAGACCCAGTACTTC. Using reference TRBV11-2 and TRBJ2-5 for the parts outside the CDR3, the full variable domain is EAGVAQSPRYKIIEKRQSVAFWCNPISGHATLYWYQQILGQGPKLLIQFQNNGVVDDSQLPKDRFSAERLKGVDSTLKIQPAKLEDSAVYLCASSPYHAETQYFGPGTRLLVL.

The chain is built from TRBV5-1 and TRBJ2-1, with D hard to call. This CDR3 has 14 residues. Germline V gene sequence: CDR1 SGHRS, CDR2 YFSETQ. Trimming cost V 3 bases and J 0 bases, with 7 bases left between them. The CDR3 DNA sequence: TGCGCCAGCAGCTACTGGAGCTCCTACAATGAGCAGTTCTTC. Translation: CASSYWSSYNEQFF.

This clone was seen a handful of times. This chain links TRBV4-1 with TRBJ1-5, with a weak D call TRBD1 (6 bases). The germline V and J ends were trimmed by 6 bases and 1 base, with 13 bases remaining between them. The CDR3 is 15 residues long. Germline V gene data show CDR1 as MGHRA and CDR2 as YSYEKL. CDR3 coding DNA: TGCGCCAGCAGTCGATCCCAGGGGAGCAATCAGCCCCAGCATTTT. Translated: CASSRSQGSNQPQHF.

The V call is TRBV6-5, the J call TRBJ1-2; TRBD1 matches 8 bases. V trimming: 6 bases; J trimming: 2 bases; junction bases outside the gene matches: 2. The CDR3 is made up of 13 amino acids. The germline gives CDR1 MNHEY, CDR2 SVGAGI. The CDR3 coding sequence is TGTGCCAGCAGCTGGACAGGGAACTATGGCTACACCTTC. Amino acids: CASSWTGNYGYTF.

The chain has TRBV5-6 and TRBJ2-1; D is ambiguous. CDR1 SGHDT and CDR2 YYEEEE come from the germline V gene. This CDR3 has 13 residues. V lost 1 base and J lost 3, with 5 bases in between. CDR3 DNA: TGTGCCAGCAGCTTGACGGTCTACAATGAGCAGTTCTTC. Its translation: CASSLTVYNEQFF.

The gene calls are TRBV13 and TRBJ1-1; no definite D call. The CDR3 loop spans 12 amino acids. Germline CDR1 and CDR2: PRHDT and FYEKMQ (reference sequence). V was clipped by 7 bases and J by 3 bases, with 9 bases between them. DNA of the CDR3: TGTGCCAGCACCGGGGAGTACACTGAAGCTTTCTTT. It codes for CASTGEYTEAFF. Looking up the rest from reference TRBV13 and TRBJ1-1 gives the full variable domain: AAGVIQSPRHLIKEKRETATLKCYPIPRHDTVYWYQQGPGQDPQFLISFYEKMQSDKGSIPDRFSAQQFSDYHSELNMSSLELGDSALYFCASTGEYTEAFFGQGTRLTVV.

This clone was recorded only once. The CDR3 protein is CASSPLWASGGPGETQYF. The CDR3 DNA reads TGTGCCAGCAGCCCCCTCTGGGCTAGCGGGGGGCCGGGGGAGACCCAGTACTTC. The chain employs TRBV27 and TRBJ2-5; 11 bases line up with TRBD2. V shed 6 bases, J shed 5 bases, and the junction held 17 bases outside the gene matches. The CDR3 sequence is 18 residues long. Germline values: CDR1 MNHEY, CDR2 SMNVEV (reference sequence).

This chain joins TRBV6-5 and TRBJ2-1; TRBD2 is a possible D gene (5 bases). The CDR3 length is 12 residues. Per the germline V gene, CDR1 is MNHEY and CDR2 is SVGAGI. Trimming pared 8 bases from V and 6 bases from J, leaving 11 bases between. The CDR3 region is CASSGNSNEQFF. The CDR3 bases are TGTGCCAGCTCCGGGAACAGCAATGAGCAGTTCTTC.

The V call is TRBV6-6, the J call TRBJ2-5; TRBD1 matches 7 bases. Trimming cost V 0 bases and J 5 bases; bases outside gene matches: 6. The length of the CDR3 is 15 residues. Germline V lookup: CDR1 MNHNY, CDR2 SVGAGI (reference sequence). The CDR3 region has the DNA TGTGCCAGCAGTTACTCGTCTACAGGGGTCGAGACCCAGTACTTC. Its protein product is CASSYSSTGVETQYF.

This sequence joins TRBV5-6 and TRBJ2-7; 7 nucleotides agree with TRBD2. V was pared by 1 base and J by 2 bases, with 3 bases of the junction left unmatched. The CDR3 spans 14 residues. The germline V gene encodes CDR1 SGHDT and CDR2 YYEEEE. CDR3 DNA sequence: TGTGCCAGCAGCTTGAGCGGGGTCCCCTACGAGCAGTACTTC. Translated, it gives CASSLSGVPYEQYF.

The CDR3 region has the DNA TGTGCCACCAGCAGACCGTCAGGGGCGCTAGGCACAGATACGCAGTATTTT. Its translation: CATSRPSGALGTDTQYF. V is TRBV15 and J is TRBJ2-3; the D gene is possibly TRBD1 (6 bases). V shed 2 bases and J shed 1 base, with 16 bases lying between them. The length of the CDR3 is 17 residues. CDR1 and CDR2 from the germline V gene are LNHNV and YYDKDF (reference sequence).

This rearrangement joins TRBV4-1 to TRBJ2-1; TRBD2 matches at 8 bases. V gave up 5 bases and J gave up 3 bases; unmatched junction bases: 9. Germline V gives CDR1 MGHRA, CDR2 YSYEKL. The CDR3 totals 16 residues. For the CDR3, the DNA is TGCGCCAGCAGCTCACGGGGGGGCCCCTACTACAATGAGCAGTTCTTC. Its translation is CASSSRGGPYYNEQFF.

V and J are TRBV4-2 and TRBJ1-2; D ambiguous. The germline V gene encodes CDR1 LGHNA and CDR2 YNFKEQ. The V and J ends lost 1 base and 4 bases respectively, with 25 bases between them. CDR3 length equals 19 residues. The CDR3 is CASSQGQVKDTGRLYGYTF. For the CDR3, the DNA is TGTGCCAGCAGCCAAGGTCAGGTAAAAGATACCGGGAGACTCTATGGCTACACCTTC.

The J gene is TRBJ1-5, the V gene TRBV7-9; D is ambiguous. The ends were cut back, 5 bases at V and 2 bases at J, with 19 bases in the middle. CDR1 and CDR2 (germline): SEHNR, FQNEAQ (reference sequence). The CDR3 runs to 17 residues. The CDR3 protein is CASSPLSFGRGNQPQHF. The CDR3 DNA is TGTGCCAGCAGCCCGCTAAGTTTTGGGCGGGGCAATCAGCCCCAGCATTTT.

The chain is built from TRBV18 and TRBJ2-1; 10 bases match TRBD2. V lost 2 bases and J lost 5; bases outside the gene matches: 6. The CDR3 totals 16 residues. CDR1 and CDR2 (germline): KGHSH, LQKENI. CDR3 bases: TGTGCCAGCTCACCATACGAAGGACTAGCGGACAATGAGCAGTTCTTC. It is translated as CASSPYEGLADNEQFF. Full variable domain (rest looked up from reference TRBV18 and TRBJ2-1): NAGVMQNPRHLVRRRGQEARLRCSPMKGHSHVYWYRQLPEEGLKFMVYLQKENIIDESGMPKERFSAEFPKEGPSILRIQQVVRGDSAAYFCASSPYEGLADNEQFFGPGTRLTVL.

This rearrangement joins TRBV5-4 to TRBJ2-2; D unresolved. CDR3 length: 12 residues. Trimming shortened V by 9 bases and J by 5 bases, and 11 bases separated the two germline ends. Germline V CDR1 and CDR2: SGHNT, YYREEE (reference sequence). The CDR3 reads CAILEETGELFF. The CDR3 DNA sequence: TGTGCCATCCTAGAGGAAACCGGGGAGCTGTTTTTT. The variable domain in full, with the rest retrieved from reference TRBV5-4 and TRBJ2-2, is ETGVTQSPTHLIKTRGQQVTLRCSSQSGHNTVSWYQQALGQGPQFIFQYYREEENGRGNFPPRFSGLQFPNYSSELNVNALELDDSALYLCAILEETGELFFGEGSRLTVL.

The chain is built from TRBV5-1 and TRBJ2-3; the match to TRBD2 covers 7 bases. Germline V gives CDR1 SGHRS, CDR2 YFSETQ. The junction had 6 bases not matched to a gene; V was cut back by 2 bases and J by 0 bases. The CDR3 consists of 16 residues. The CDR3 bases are TGCGCCAGCAGCTTCCGGAGCGGGGCTAGCACAGATACGCAGTATTTT. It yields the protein CASSFRSGASTDTQYF.

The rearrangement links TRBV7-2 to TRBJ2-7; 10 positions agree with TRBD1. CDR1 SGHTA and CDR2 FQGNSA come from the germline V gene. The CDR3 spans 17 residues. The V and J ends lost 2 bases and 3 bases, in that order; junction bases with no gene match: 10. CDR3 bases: TGTGCCAGCAGCTTATGGGGAGTGGGGGACAGGGGCTACGAGCAGTACTTC. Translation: CASSLWGVGDRGYEQYF. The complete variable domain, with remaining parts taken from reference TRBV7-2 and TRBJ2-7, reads GAGVSQSPSNKVTEKGKDVELRCDPISGHTALYWYRQSLGQGLEFLIYFQGNSAPDKSGLPSDRFSAERTGGSVSTLTIQRTQQEDSAVYLCASSLWGVGDRGYEQYFGPGTRLTVT.

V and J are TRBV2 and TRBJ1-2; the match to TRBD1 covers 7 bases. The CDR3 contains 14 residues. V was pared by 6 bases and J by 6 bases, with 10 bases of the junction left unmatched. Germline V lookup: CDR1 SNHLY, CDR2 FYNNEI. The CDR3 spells CASSGPGGGDGYTF. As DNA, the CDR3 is TGTGCCAGCAGCGGGCCAGGGGGAGGGGATGGCTACACCTTC.

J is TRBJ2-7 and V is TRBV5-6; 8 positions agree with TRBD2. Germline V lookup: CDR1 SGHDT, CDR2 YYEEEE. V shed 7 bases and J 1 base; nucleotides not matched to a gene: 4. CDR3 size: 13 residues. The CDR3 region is CASRGGESYEQYF. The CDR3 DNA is TGTGCCAGCCGGGGGGGAGAGTCCTACGAGCAGTACTTC.